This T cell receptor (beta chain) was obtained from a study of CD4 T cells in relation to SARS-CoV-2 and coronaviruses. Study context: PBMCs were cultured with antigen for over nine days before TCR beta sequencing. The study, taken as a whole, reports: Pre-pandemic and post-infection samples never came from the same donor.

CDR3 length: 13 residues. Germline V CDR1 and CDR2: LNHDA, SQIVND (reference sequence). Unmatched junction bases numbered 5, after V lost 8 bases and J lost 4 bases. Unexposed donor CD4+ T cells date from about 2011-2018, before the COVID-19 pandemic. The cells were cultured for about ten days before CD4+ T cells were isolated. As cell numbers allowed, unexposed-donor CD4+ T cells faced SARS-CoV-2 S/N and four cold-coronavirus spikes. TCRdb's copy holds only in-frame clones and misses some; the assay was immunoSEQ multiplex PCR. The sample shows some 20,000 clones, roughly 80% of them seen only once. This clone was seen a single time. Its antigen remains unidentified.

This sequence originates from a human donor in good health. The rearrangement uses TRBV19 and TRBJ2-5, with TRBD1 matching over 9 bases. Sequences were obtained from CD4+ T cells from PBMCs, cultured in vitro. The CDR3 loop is CASANRGPETQYF. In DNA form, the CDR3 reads TGTGCCAGTGCAAACAGGGGGCCAGAGACCCAGTACTTC. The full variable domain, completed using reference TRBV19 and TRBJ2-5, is DGGITQSPKYLFRKEGQNVTLSCEQNLNHDAMYWYRQDPGQGLRLIYYSQIVNDFQKGDIAEGYSVSREKKESFPLTVTSAQKNPTAFYLCASANRGPETQYFGPGTRLLVL.